This T cell receptor beta chain stems from a study of cytomegalovirus exposure and HLA in healthy donors. Study-wide context: Clustering assigned about 76% of the roughly 380 genotyped donors to the Caucasian-associated ancestry cluster.

Findings and limits, study-wide: The classifier was said to identify cytomegalovirus status with high specificity and sensitivity. Common viral pathogens were later found to be apparently linked to several of the most significant clusters.

This clone was found a few times. Its specificity is unknown. The PCR contained 60 Vbeta and 13 Jbeta primers. The table came from immunoSEQ multiplex PCR; TCRdb's copy has only in-frame clones and leaves some out. Altogether about 140,000 clones are present, around 9.6% being singletons, with the ten largest covering approximately 1.8%. This receptor was identified in a male donor in good health and CMV-seronegative. The sample comprised PBMCs.

CDR3 sequence (DNA): TGTGCCAGCAGCTTAGTTGTCGGGGGGGCGGATACGCAGTATTTT. This codes for CASSLVVGGADTQYF. The V and J genes are TRBV7-2 and TRBJ2-3; 8 bases fit TRBD2. There are 15 residues in the CDR3. The V segment lost 1 base and the J segment 6 bases; nucleotides outside the gene matches: 6. Germline CDR1 SGHTA, CDR2 FQGNSA.